Following are 8 T cell receptor beta chains from one sample sequenced in a study of T cell responses to AZD1222 COVID-19 vaccine. Clones were sequenced by immunoSEQ multiplex PCR, and TCRdb holds only the in-frame ones, with some missing. The data show 90,000 to 110,000 clones, roughly 80% seen once. Sequences were derived from peripheral blood, sampled on day 0 of AZD1222 vaccination. Every receptor here comes from an adult in good health.

The chain has TRBV19 and TRBJ2-7; D unresolved. Germline-derived CDR1 and CDR2 are LNHDA and SQIVND (reference sequence). The V end lost 3 bases, the J end lost 2 bases, and 8 bases lay between the germline ends. CDR3 length equals 13 residues. The CDR3 region is CASSIDHTYEQYF. The CDR3 DNA follows: TGTGCCAGTAGTATCGATCATACCTACGAGCAGTACTTC.

The V call is TRBV12-3 or TRBV12-4, the J call TRBJ2-7; D is ambiguous. The CDR3 extends over 12 amino acids. The V end lost 6 bases, the J end lost 5 bases, and 11 bases lay between the germline ends. The CDR3 DNA sequence: TGTGCCAGCAGCCGAGACCGGGACGAGCAGTACTTC. Its translation is CASSRDRDEQYF.

V is TRBV11-2 and J is TRBJ2-1, with 8 bases aligning to TRBD2. Trimming at V came to 2 bases and at J to 5 bases, leaving 5 bases not matched to a gene. Germline V gene lookup returns CDR1 SGHAT and CDR2 FQNNGV. This CDR3 has 15 amino acids. CDR3 sequence reads: CASSLWTGGNNEQFF. The DNA for the CDR3 is TGTGCCAGCAGCTTATGGACGGGGGGGAACAATGAGCAGTTCTTC.

CDR3 sequence (DNA): TGTGCCAGCAGGATGTCCAGGACTAGTCCCGGGGAGCTGTTTTTT. This encodes CASRMSRTSPGELFF. The chain employs TRBV6-5 and TRBJ2-2; 7 nucleotides align to TRBD2. The V segment lost 6 bases and the J segment 6 bases; nucleotides outside the gene matches: 10. CDR1 is MNHEY, CDR2 SVGAGI, per germline. The CDR3 is 15 amino acids.

In nucleotides, the CDR3 is TGTGCCACCAATGGGGGGAGGGGAGCTTTCTTT. This codes for CATNGGRGAFF. The chain combines TRBV7-9 with TRBJ1-1, with D perhaps matching TRBD1 (5 bases). CDR3 length equals 11 residues. V was shortened by 10 bases and J by 10 bases, with 16 bases between the two germline ends. CDR1 and CDR2 (germline): SEHNR, FQNEAQ (reference sequence).

The chain has TRBV7-3 and TRBJ2-3; 8 bases agree with TRBD1. V was pared by 3 bases and J by 4 bases, with 3 bases of the junction left unmatched. CDR1 SGHTA and CDR2 FQGTGA come from the germline V gene. This CDR3 comprises 14 residues. The CDR3 is CASSLGRGPDTQYF. CDR3 nucleotides: TGTGCCAGCAGCTTGGGCAGGGGGCCAGATACGCAGTATTTT.

The J gene is TRBJ2-1, the V gene TRBV5-6; D call uncertain. Germline V gene data show CDR1 as SGHDT and CDR2 as YYEEEE. V lost 1 base to trimming and J lost 4 bases, with 6 bases between them. The CDR3 has 13 amino acids. CDR3 coding DNA: TGTGCCAGCAGCTTGAAGTGGTACAATGAGCAGTTCTTC. Translating it yields CASSLKWYNEQFF.

The chain is built from TRBV3-1 (or the pseudogene TRBV3-2) and TRBJ2-1; 12 positions match TRBD1. This CDR3 has 14 residues. The junction had 6 bases not matched to a gene; V was cut back by 6 bases and J by 9 bases. Germline CDR1 reads LGHDT; CDR2 reads YNNKEL (reference sequence). The CDR3 region is CASSLGQGAGEQFF. As DNA, the CDR3 is TGTGCCAGCAGTTTGGGACAGGGGGCGGGTGAGCAGTTCTTC.